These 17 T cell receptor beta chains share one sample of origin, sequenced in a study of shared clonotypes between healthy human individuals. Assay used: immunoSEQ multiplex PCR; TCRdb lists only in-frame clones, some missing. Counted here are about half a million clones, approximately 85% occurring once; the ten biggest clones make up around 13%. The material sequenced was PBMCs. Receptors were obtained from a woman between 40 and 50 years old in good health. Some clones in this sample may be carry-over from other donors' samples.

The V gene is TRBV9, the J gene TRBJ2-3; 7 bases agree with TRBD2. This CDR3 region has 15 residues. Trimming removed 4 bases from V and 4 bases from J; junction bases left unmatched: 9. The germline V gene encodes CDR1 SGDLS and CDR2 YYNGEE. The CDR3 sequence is CASSIGAGDSDTQYF. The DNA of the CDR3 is TGTGCCAGCAGCATAGGGGCGGGAGATTCAGATACGCAGTATTTT.

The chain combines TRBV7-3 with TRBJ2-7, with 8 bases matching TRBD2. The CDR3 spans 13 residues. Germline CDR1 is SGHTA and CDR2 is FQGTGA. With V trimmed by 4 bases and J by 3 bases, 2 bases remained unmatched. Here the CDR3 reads CASSSGTSYEQYF. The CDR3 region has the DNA TGTGCCAGCAGCTCCGGGACTAGCTACGAGCAGTACTTC.

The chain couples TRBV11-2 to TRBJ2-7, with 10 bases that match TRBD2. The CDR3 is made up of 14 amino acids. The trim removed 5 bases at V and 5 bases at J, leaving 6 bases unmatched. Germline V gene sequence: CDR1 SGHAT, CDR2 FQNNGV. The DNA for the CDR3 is TGTGCCAGCAGCCGGAGGACTAGCGGTGACGAGCAGTACTTC. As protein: CASSRRTSGDEQYF.

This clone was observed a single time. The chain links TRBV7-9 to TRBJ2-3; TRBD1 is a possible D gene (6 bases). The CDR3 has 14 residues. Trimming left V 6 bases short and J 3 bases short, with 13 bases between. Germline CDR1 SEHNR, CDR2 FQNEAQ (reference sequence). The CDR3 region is CASSTGKGTDTQYF. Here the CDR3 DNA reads TGTGCCAGCAGTACAGGGAAAGGGACAGATACGCAGTATTTT.

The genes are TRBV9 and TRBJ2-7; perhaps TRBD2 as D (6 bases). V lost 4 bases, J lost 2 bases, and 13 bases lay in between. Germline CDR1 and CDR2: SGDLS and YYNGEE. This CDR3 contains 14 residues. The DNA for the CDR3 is TGTGCCAGCAGCCCCGGGGCGGGGACCTACGAGCAGTACTTC. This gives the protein CASSPGAGTYEQYF.

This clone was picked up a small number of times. This CDR3 is CASSERVEYNEQFF. CDR3 bases: TGTGCCAGCAGTGAAAGGGTGGAATACAATGAGCAGTTCTTC. The chain uses TRBV6-1 and TRBJ2-1; D is undetermined. The V gene's germline CDR1 is MNHNS and CDR2 SASEGT. The ends were cut back, 2 bases at V and 4 bases at J, with 9 bases in the middle. The CDR3 extends over 14 amino acids.

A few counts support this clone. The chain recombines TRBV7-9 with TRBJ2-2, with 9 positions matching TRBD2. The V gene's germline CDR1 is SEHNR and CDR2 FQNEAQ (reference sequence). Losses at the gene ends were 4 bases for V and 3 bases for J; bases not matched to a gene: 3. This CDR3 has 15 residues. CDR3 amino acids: CASSYSGSDTGELFF. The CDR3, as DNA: TGTGCCAGCAGCTATAGCGGGAGTGACACCGGGGAGCTGTTTTTT. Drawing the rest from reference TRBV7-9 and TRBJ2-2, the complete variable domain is DTGVSQNPRHKITKRGQNVTFRCDPISEHNRLYWYRQTLGQGPEFLTYFQNEAQLEKSRLLSDRFSAERPKGSFSTLEIQRTEQGDSAMYLCASSYSGSDTGELFFGEGSRLTVL.

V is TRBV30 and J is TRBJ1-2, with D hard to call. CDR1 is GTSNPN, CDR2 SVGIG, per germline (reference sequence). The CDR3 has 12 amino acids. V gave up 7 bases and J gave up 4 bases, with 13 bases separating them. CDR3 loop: CALSVGSYGYTF. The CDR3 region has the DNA TGTGCCTTAAGCGTAGGGTCCTATGGCTACACCTTC.

The CDR3 spells CAWSVLTSGTTAGELFF. DNA of the CDR3: TGTGCCTGGAGTGTCTTGACTAGCGGGACGACTGCCGGGGAGCTGTTTTTT. The V and J genes are TRBV30 and TRBJ2-2; 11 bases agree with TRBD2. V dropped 0 bases and J dropped 6; count of bases not matched to a gene: 9. The CDR3 covers 17 residues. Germline V gives CDR1 GTSNPN, CDR2 SVGIG (reference sequence).

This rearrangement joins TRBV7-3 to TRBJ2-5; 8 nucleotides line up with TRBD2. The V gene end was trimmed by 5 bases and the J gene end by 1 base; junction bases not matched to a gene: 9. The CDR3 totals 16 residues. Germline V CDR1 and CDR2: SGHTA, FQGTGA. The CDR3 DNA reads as TGTGCCAGCAGCCGAGGGACTAGTTCCCCCCAAGAGACCCAGTACTTC. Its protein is CASSRGTSSPQETQYF.

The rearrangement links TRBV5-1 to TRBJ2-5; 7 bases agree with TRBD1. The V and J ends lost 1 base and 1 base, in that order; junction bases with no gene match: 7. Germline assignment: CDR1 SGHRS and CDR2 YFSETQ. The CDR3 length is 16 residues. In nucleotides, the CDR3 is TGCGCCAGCAGCTTGATACCGGGACAGATCCAAGAGACCCAGTACTTC. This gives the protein CASSLIPGQIQETQYF.

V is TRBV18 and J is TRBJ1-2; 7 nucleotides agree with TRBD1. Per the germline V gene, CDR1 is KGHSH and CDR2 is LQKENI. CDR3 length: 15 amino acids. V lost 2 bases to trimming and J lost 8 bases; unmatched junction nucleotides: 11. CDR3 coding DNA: TGTGCCAGCTCACCAGAACGGAGGGGGCAGCGAGGCTACACCTTC. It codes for CASSPERRGQRGYTF. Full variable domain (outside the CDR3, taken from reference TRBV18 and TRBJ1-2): NAGVMQNPRHLVRRRGQEARLRCSPMKGHSHVYWYRQLPEEGLKFMVYLQKENIIDESGMPKERFSAEFPKEGPSILRIQQVVRGDSAAYFCASSPERRGQRGYTFGSGTRLTVV.

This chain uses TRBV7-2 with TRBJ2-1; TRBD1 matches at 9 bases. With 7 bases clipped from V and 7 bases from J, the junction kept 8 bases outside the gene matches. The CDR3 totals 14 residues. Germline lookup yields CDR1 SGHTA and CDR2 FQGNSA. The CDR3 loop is CASNWRTGVNEQFF. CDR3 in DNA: TGTGCCAGCAACTGGAGGACAGGGGTAAATGAGCAGTTCTTC.

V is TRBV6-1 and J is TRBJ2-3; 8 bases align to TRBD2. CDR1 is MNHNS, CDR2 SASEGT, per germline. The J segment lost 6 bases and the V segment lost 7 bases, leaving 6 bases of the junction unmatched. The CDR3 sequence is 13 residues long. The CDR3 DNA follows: TGTGCCAGCAAGCGGGGGCCCGTGGATACGCAGTATTTT. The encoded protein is CASKRGPVDTQYF.

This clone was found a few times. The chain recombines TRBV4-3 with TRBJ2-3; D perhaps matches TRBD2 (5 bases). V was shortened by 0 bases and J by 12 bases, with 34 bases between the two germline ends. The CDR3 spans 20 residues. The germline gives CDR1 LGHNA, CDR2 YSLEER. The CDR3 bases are TGCGCCAGCAGCCAAGATTTGAATCGCGTAAGCGGAGGCCCCCTGCTATCTCAGTATTTT. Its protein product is CASSQDLNRVSGGPLLSQYF.

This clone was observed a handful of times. The DNA for the CDR3 is TGCGCCAGCAGAGCCAGTCTCAACACTGAAGCTTTCTTT. It is translated as CASRASLNTEAFF. The chain links TRBV5-1 to TRBJ1-1; no reliable D call. V lost 5 bases, J lost 2 bases, and 10 bases lay in between. The CDR3 runs 13 residues. CDR1 is SGHRS, CDR2 YFSETQ, per germline.

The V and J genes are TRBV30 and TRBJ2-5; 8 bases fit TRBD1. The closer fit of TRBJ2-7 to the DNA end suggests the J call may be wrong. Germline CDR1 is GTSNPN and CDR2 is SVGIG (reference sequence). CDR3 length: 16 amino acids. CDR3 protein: CAWSALTGVYSYEQYF. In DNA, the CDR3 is TGTGCCTGGAGTGCCTTGACAGGGGTCTACTCCTACGAGCAGTACTTC.